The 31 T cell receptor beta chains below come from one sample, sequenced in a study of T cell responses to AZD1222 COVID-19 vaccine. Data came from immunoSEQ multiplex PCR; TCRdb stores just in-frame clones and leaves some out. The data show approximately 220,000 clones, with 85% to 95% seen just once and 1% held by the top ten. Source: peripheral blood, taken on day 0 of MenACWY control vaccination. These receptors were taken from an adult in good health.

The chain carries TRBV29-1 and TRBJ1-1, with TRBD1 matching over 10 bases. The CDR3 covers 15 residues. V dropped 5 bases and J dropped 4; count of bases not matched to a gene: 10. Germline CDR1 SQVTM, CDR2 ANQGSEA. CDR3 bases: TGCAGCGTTCACGGACAGGGGGGAATAACCACTGAAGCTTTCTTT. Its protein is CSVHGQGGITTEAFF.

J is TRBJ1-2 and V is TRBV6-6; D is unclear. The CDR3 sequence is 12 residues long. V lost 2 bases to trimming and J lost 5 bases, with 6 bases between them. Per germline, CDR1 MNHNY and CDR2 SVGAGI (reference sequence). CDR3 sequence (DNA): TGTGCCAGCAGTTACGCGGGGTATGGCTACACCTTC. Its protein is CASSYAGYGYTF.

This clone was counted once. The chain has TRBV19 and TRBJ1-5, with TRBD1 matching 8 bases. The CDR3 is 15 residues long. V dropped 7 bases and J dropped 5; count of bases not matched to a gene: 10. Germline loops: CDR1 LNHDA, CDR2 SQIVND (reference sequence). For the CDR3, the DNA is TGTGCCAGTAAAATAAACAGGGGGAAGGATCAGCCCCAGCATTTT. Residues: CASKINRGKDQPQHF.

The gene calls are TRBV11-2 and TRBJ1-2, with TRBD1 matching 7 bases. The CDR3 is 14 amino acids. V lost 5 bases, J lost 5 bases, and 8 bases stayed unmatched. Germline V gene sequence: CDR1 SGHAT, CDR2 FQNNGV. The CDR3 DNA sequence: TGTGCCAGCAGCACCATGACAGGGCTTTATGGCTACACCTTC. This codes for CASSTMTGLYGYTF.

The CDR3 here is CASSVSNQPQHF. In nucleotides, the CDR3 is TGTGCCAGCAGCGTTAGCAATCAGCCCCAGCATTTT. V is TRBV7-9 and J is TRBJ1-5; D is ambiguous. The CDR3 has 12 amino acids. The V and J ends lost 5 bases and 0 bases respectively, with 2 bases between them. Germline V gene sequence: CDR1 SEHNR, CDR2 FQNEAQ (reference sequence).

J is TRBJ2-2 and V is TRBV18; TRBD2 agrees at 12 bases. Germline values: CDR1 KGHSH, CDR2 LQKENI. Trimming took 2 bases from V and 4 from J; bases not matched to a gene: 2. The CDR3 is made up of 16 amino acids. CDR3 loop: CASSPRTSGATGELFF. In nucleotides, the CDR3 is TGTGCCAGCTCACCAAGGACTAGCGGGGCCACCGGGGAGCTGTTTTTT.

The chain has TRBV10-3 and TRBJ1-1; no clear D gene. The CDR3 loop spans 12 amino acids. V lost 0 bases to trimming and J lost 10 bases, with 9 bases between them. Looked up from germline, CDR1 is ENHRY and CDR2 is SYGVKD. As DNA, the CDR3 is TGTGCCATCAGTGAGTCAAGTTTTGGAGCTTTCTTT. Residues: CAISESSFGAFF.

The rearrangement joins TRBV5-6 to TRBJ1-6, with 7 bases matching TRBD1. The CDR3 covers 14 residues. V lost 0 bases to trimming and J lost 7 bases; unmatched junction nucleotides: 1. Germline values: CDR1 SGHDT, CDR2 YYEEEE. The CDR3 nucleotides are TGTGCCAGCAGCTTGGCACAGGGGAATTCACCCCTCCACTTT. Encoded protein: CASSLAQGNSPLHF.

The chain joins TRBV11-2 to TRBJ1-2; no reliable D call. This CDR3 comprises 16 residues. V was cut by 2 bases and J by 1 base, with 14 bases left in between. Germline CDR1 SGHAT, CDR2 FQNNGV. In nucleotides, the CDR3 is TGTGCCAGCAGCTTAACGGACGGAGGCGTTAACTATGGCTACACCTTC. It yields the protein CASSLTDGGVNYGYTF.

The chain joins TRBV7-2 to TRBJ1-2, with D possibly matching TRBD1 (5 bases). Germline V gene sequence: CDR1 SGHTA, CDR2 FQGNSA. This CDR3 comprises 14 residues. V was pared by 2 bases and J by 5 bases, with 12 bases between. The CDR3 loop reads CASSLQSGGYGYTF. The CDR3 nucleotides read TGTGCCAGCAGCTTACAATCGGGGGGGTATGGCTACACCTTC.

DNA of the CDR3: TGCGCCAGCAGCTTGGCGGCAGGGAGTTGGACTGAAGCTTTCTTT. Protein: CASSLAAGSWTEAFF. This chain links TRBV5-1 with TRBJ1-1, with D maybe TRBD1 (5 bases). V was trimmed by 0 bases and J by 5 bases, leaving 14 bases between them. From germline, CDR1 is SGHRS and CDR2 YFSETQ. This CDR3 region has 15 residues.

The CDR3 loop is CASSWTSGGQSYEQYF. The CDR3 DNA follows: TGTGCCAGCAGCTGGACTAGCGGGGGGCAGTCCTACGAGCAGTACTTC. This chain joins TRBV11-2 and TRBJ2-7, with TRBD2 matching over 14 bases. The CDR3 is made up of 16 amino acids. V dropped 4 bases and J dropped 1; count of bases not matched to a gene: 3. Germline-derived CDR1 and CDR2 are SGHAT and FQNNGV.

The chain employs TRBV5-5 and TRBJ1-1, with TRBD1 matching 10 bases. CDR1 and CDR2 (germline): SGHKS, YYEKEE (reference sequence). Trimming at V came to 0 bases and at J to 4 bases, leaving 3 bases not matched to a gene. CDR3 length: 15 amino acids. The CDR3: CASSLDRTGGTEAFF. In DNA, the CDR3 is TGTGCCAGCAGCTTGGATAGGACAGGGGGCACTGAAGCTTTCTTT.

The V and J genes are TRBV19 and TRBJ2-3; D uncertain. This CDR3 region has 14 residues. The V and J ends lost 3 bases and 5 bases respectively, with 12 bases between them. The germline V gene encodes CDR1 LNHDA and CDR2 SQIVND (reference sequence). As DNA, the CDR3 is TGTGCCAGTAGTATTCTTTCCTCTGGAGATACGCAGTATTTT. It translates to CASSILSSGDTQYF.

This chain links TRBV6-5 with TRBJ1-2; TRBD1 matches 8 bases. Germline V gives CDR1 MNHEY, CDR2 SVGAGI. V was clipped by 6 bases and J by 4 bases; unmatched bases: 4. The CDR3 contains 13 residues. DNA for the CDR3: TGTGCCAGCAGGGCAGGGGGCCGCTATGGCTACACCTTC. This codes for CASRAGGRYGYTF.

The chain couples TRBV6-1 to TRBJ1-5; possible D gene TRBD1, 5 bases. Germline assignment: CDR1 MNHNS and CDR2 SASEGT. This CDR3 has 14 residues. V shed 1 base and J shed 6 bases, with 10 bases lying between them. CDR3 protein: CASSEVKGSQPQHF. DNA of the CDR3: TGTGCCAGCAGTGAAGTTAAGGGGAGTCAGCCCCAGCATTTT.

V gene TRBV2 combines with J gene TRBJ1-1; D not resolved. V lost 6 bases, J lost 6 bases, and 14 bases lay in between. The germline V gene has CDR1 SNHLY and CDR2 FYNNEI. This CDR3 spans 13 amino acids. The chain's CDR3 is CASRGDTLAEAFF. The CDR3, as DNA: TGTGCCAGCAGGGGCGACACCCTTGCTGAAGCTTTCTTT.

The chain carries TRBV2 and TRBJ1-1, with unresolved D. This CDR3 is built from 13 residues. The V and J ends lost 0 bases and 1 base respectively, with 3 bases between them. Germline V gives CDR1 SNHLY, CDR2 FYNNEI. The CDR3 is CASSEARNTEAFF. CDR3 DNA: TGTGCCAGCAGTGAAGCCAGGAACACTGAAGCTTTCTTT.

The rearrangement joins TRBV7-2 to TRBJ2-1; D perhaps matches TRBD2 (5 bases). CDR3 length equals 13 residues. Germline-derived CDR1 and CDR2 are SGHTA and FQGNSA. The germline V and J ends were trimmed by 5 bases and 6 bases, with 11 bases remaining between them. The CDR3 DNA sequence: TGTGCCAGCAGCCTTAGCGAGGTCAATGAGCAGTTCTTC. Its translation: CASSLSEVNEQFF. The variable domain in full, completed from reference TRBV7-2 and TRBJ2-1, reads GAGVSQSPSNKVTEKGKDVELRCDPISGHTALYWYRQSLGQGLEFLIYFQGNSAPDKSGLPSDRFSAERTGGSVSTLTIQRTQQEDSAVYLCASSLSEVNEQFFGPGTRLTVL.

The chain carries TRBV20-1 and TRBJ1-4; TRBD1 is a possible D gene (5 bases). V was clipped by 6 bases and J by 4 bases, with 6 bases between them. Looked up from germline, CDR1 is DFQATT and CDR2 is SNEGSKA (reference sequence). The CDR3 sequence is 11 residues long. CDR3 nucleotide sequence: TGCAGTGCGGGACTTAATGAAAAACTGTTTTTT. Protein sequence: CSAGLNEKLFF.

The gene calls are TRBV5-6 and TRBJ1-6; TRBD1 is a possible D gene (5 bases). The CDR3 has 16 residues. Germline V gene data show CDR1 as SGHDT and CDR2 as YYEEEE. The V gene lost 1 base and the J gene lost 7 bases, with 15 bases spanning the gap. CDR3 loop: CASSLTWTSANSPLHF. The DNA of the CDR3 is TGTGCCAGCAGCTTGACCTGGACATCAGCAAATTCACCCCTCCACTTT.

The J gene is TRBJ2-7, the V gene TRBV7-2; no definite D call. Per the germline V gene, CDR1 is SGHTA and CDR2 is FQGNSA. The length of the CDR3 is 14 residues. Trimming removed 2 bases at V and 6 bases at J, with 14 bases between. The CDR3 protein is CASSLYPAASEQYF. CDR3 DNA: TGTGCCAGCAGCTTATACCCGGCGGCGAGCGAGCAGTACTTC.

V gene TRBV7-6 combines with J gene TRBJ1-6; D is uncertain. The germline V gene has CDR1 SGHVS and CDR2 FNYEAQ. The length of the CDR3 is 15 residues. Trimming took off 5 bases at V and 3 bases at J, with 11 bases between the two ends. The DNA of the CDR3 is TGTGCCAGCAGCCAAAGAGGTGGCTATAATTCACCCCTCCACTTT. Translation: CASSQRGGYNSPLHF.

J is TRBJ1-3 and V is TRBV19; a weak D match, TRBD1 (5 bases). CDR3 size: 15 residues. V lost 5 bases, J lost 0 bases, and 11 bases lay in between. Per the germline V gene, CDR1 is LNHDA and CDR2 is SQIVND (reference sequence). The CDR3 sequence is CASSGAVNSGNTIYF. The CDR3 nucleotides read TGTGCCAGTAGTGGGGCCGTGAACTCTGGAAACACCATATATTTT. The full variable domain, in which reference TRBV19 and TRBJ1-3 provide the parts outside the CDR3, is DGGITQSPKYLFRKEGQNVTLSCEQNLNHDAMYWYRQDPGQGLRLIYYSQIVNDFQKGDIAEGYSVSREKKESFPLTVTSAQKNPTAFYLCASSGAVNSGNTIYFGEGSWLTVV.

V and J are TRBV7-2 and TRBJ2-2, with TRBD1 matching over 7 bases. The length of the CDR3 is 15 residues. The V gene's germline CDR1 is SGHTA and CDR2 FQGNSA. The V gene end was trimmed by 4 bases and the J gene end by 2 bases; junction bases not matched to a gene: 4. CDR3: CASSSGTANTGELFF. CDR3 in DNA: TGTGCCAGCAGCTCCGGGACAGCCAACACCGGGGAGCTGTTTTTT.

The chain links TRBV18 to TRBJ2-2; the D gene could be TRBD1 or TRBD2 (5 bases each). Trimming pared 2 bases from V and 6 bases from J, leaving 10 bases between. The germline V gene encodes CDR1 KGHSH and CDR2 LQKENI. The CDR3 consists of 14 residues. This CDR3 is CASSPGTHAGELFF. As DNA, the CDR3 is TGTGCCAGCTCACCAGGGACCCACGCCGGGGAGCTGTTTTTT.

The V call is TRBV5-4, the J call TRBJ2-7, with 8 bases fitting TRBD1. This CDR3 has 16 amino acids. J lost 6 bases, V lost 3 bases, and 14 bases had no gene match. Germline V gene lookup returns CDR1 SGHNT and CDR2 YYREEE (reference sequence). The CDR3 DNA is TGTGCCAGCAGCTCGCCTCGGACAGGGATGGTCTCCGAGCAGTACTTC. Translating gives CASSSPRTGMVSEQYF.

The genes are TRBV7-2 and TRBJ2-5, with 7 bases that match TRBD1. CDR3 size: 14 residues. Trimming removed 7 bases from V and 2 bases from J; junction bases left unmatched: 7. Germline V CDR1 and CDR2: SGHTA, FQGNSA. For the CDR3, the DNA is TGTGCCAGCACGCCCGGCAGGGGGCAAGAGACCCAGTACTTC. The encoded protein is CASTPGRGQETQYF.

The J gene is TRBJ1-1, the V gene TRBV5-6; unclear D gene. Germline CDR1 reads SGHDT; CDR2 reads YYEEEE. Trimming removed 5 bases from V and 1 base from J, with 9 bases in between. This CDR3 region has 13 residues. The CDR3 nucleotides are TGTGCCAGCAGGTCTCTGGGGAACACTGAAGCTTTCTTT. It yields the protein CASRSLGNTEAFF.

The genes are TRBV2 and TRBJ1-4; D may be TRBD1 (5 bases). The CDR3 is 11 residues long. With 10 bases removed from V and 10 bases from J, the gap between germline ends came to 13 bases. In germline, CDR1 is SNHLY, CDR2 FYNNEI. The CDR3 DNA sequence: TGTGCCACGAGGGACGGGGGAAAACTGTTTTTT. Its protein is CATRDGGKLFF.

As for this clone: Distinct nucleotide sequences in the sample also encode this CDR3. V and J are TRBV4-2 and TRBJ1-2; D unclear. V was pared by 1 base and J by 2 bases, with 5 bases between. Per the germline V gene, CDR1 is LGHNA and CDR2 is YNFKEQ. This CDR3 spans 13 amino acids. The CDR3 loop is CASSQGLNYGYTF. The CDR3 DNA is TGTGCCAGCAGCCAAGGACTAAACTATGGCTACACCTTC.